The 15 T cell receptor beta chains presented below share a single source sample, sequenced in a study of T cell repertoires in cytomegalovirus infection. TCRdb processed the reads anew with MiXCR; each CDR3 protein has one entry. The sample consists of 90,000 to 120,000 distinct CDR3 sequences, about 22% of them appearing once. The specimen was CD8+ T cells from PBMCs. These TCRs come from a human donor in good health (CMV status not recorded). Some clones in this sample may be carry-over from other donors' samples.

The chain employs TRBV28 and TRBJ2-7; 10 bases align to TRBD2. Germline lookup yields CDR1 MDHEN and CDR2 SYDVKM. The CDR3 contains 15 residues. V shed 6 bases, J shed 1 base, and the junction held 6 bases outside the gene matches. CDR3 amino acids: CASSSTSGASYEQYF. DNA of the CDR3: TGTGCCAGCAGCTCCACTAGCGGGGCTTCCTACGAGCAGTACTTC.

This clonotype has ten or more counts. The chain links TRBV11-2 to TRBJ2-1, with 7 bases matching TRBD1. The V segment lost 5 bases and the J segment 4 bases; nucleotides outside the gene matches: 8. CDR3 size: 15 residues. CDR1 and CDR2 (germline): SGHAT, FQNNGV. The CDR3 DNA reads as TGTGCCAGCAGCCGGACAGGAATCCGTTACAATGAGCAGTTCTTC. The encoded protein is CASSRTGIRYNEQFF. Based on the CDR3 plus reference TRBV11-2 and TRBJ2-1, the full variable domain is EAGVAQSPRYKIIEKRQSVAFWCNPISGHATLYWYQQILGQGPKLLIQFQNNGVVDDSQLPKDRFSAERLKGVDSTLKIQPAKLEDSAVYLCASSRTGIRYNEQFFGPGTRLTVL.

This clonotype was found many times. The CDR3 DNA follows: TGCGCCAGCAGTCCGGGACTAGCGGGGAATGAGCAGTTCTTC. Translating gives CASSPGLAGNEQFF. The J gene is TRBJ2-1, the V gene TRBV10-2; TRBD2 matches at 13 bases. CDR1 and CDR2 from the germline V gene are WSHSY and SAAADI. The CDR3 has 14 residues. With 5 bases clipped from V and 7 bases from J, the junction kept 2 bases outside the gene matches.

J is TRBJ2-7 and V is TRBV6-1, with D possibly being TRBD1 (6 bases). Germline assignment: CDR1 MNHNS and CDR2 SASEGT. The CDR3 totals 16 residues. Trimming stripped 0 bases from V and 0 bases from J, with 12 bases between. The CDR3 region has the DNA TGTGCCAGCAGTGAAGCGCTCGACAGGAGCTCCTACGAGCAGTACTTC. Amino acids: CASSEALDRSSYEQYF.

This clonotype was found many times. The rearrangement links TRBV12-3 or TRBV12-4 to TRBJ2-7, with D possibly matching TRBD2 (5 bases). The CDR3 spans 14 residues. Trimming took off 0 bases at V and 2 bases at J, with 8 bases between the two ends. CDR3 DNA sequence: TGTGCCAGCAGTTTAGCGGGAGTAGCCTACGAGCAGTACTTC. This translates into CASSLAGVAYEQYF.

This clonotype was counted at least ten times. The genes are TRBV28 and TRBJ2-4, with a weak D call TRBD2 (5 bases). Germline values: CDR1 MDHEN, CDR2 SYDVKM. Trimming stripped 7 bases from V and 0 bases from J, with 16 bases between. CDR3 length: 16 amino acids. The DNA for the CDR3 is TGTGCCAGCACTCCTCTAGCCGGGCTAGCCAAAAACATTCAGTACTTC. The encoded protein is CASTPLAGLAKNIQYF.

J is TRBJ2-7 and V is TRBV20-1, with D perhaps matching TRBD1 or TRBD2 (5 bases each). Germline CDR1 reads DFQATT; CDR2 reads SNEGSKA (reference sequence). V shed 1 base and J shed 2 bases, with 9 bases lying between them. CDR3 length: 13 residues. The CDR3, as DNA: TGCAGTGCTAGAGGGGACCGTACCTACGAGCAGTACTTC. This gives the protein CSARGDRTYEQYF.

The chain carries TRBV4-2 and TRBJ2-7; 9 positions agree with TRBD2. V dropped 1 base and J dropped 7; count of bases not matched to a gene: 8. The CDR3 length is 15 residues. CDR1 LGHNA and CDR2 YNFKEQ come from the germline V gene. The CDR3 loop reads CASSQALAGLLEQYF. The CDR3 bases are TGTGCCAGCAGCCAAGCCCTAGCGGGACTCCTGGAGCAGTACTTC.

This clonotype was picked up a small number of times. This chain connects TRBV7-9 to TRBJ2-5; D tentatively reads TRBD1 or TRBD2 (6 bases each). CDR1 is SEHNR, CDR2 FQNEAQ, per germline (reference sequence). Trimming pared 2 bases from V and 5 bases from J, leaving 18 bases between. This CDR3 spans 16 amino acids. CDR3 protein: CASSLSRGLEGETQYF. The DNA for the CDR3 is TGTGCCAGCAGCTTAAGCAGGGGACTCGAGGGGGAGACCCAGTACTTC.

V and J are TRBV18 and TRBJ2-2, with unresolved D. Germline loops: CDR1 KGHSH, CDR2 LQKENI. The V end was cut by 0 bases, the J end by 3 bases, with 11 bases between. This CDR3 has 16 residues. CDR3 in amino acids: CASSPPGLRDTGELFF. The DNA for the CDR3 is TGTGCCAGCTCACCACCGGGTCTTCGGGACACCGGGGAGCTGTTTTTT.

There are many counts of this clonotype. The chain employs TRBV7-2 and TRBJ2-5, with D tentatively TRBD1 (6 bases). The length of the CDR3 is 14 residues. Germline V gene data show CDR1 as SGHTA and CDR2 as FQGNSA. V lost 5 bases to trimming and J lost 5 bases, with 15 bases between them. The CDR3 protein is CASSPAGGGETQYF. CDR3 nucleotides: TGTGCCAGCAGCCCAGCTGGGGGCGGGGAGACCCAGTACTTC. The whole variable domain, filled in from reference TRBV7-2 and TRBJ2-5, reads GAGVSQSPSNKVTEKGKDVELRCDPISGHTALYWYRQSLGQGLEFLIYFQGNSAPDKSGLPSDRFSAERTGGSVSTLTIQRTQQEDSAVYLCASSPAGGGETQYFGPGTRLLVL.

This clonotype has a count of ten or more. The chain is built from TRBV7-2 and TRBJ2-5, with 8 bases identical to TRBD1. J gave up 2 bases and V 4 bases, and 3 bases lay outside the gene matches. The CDR3 is 14 amino acids. Germline assignment: CDR1 SGHTA and CDR2 FQGNSA. The CDR3 DNA follows: TGTGCCAGCAGCTCCACAGGGGGACAAGAGACCCAGTACTTC. Translation: CASSSTGGQETQYF.

This clonotype was counted at least ten times. The V call is TRBV20-1, the J call TRBJ2-3; no clear D. V lost 3 bases and J lost 1, with 11 bases in between. Germline V gene sequence: CDR1 DFQATT, CDR2 SNEGSKA (reference sequence). The CDR3 totals 14 residues. The CDR3 nucleotides are TGCAGTGCTAGGGGCAGCTTGGGCACAGATACGCAGTATTTT. Translation: CSARGSLGTDTQYF.

The chain has TRBV27 and TRBJ1-1; TRBD1 matches at 7 bases. With 5 bases clipped from V and 2 bases from J, the junction kept 8 bases outside the gene matches. The CDR3 is 15 residues long. The germline CDR1 and CDR2 sequences are MNHEY and SMNVEV (reference sequence). The CDR3 DNA follows: TGTGCCAGCAGTCTCTCGACAGGGCTAAACACTGAAGCTTTCTTT. Translation: CASSLSTGLNTEAFF.

This rearrangement joins TRBV19 to TRBJ2-3, with D possibly TRBD2 on 6 matching bases. The CDR3 runs 16 residues. The V gene's germline CDR1 is LNHDA and CDR2 SQIVND (reference sequence). V shed 5 bases and J shed 2 bases, with 17 bases lying between them. The DNA of the CDR3 is TGTGCCAGTAGTCCGCGGGACTTGCCTTCCACAGATACGCAGTATTTT. It specifies CASSPRDLPSTDTQYF.